This TCR beta chain was observed in a study of vaccination and CD4 T cells after COVID-19. Specified treatment: 10-day PBMC culture with coronavirus spike peptide pools or control peptides (ViraFEST assay). Expanded clonotypes were found by TCR sequencing after peptide-pool stimulation (ViraFEST). With about 10 ug/ml peptide pools and roughly 9.8 IU/ml IL-2, PBMCs were cultured at some 2 million per well. Cultured CD4+ T-cell DNA underwent Oncomine TCR Beta short-read sequencing. Extraction of genomic DNA was performed on cultured CD4+ T cells. TCRdb called the PCR reads again in MiXCR, with one record for every CDR3 protein. The sample yields around 13,000 distinct CDR3 sequences, about 24% seen once. Germline assignment: CDR1 MDHEN and CDR2 SYDVKM. Trimming removed 4 bases from V and 1 base from J, with 17 bases in between. The CDR3 has 17 residues. Concerning this clonotype itself: The antigen is not known.

The source was CD4+ T cells from blood, cultured in vitro, collected after SARS-CoV-2 vaccination. This TCR derives from a human donor who had recovered from COVID-19. This chain links TRBV28 with TRBJ2-1; D is possibly TRBD2 (5 bases). The CDR3 reads CASSSPWRLPSYNEQFF. The CDR3 nucleotides read TGTGCCAGCAGTTCCCCCTGGAGGTTGCCATCCTACAATGAGCAGTTCTTC. Complete variable domain (other parts from reference TRBV28 and TRBJ2-1): DVKVTQSSRYLVKRTGEKVFLECVQDMDHENMFWYRQDPGLGLRLIYFSYDVKMKEKGDIPEGYSVSREKKERFSLILESASTNQTSMYLCASSSPWRLPSYNEQFFGPGTRLTVL.